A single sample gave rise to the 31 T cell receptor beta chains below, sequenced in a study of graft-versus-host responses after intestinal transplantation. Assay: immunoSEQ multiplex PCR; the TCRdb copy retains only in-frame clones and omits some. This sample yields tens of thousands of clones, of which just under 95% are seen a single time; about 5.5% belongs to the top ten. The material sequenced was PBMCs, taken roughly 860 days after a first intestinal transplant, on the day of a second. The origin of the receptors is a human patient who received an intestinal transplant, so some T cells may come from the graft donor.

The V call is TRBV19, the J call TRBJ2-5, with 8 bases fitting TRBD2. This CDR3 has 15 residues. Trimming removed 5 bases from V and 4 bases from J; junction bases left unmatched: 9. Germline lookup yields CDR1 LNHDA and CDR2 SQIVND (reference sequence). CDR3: CASSDGRDGIETQYF. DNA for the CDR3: TGTGCCAGTAGTGACGGGAGGGACGGGATAGAGACCCAGTACTTC.

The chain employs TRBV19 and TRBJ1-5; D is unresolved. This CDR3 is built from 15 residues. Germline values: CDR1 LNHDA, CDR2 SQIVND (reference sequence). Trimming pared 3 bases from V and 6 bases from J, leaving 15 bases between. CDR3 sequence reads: CASSIPSGIGQPQHF. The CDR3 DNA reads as TGTGCCAGTAGTATCCCTTCCGGGATAGGTCAGCCCCAGCATTTT. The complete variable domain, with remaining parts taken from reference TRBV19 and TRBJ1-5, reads DGGITQSPKYLFRKEGQNVTLSCEQNLNHDAMYWYRQDPGQGLRLIYYSQIVNDFQKGDIAEGYSVSREKKESFPLTVTSAQKNPTAFYLCASSIPSGIGQPQHFGDGTRLSIL.

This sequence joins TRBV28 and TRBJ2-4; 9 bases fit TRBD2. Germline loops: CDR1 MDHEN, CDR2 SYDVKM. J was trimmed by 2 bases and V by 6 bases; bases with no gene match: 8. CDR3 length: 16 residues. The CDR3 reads CASSVAGAGTKNIQYF. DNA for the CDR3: TGTGCCAGCAGCGTAGCGGGAGCGGGAACCAAAAACATTCAGTACTTC.

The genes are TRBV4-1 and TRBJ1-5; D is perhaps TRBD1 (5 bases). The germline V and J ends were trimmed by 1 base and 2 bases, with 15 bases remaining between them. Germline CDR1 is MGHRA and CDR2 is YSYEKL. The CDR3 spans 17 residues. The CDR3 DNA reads TGCGCCAGCAGCCAAGGAGTGTGGCAGGGCGGCAATCAGCCCCAGCATTTT. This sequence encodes CASSQGVWQGGNQPQHF.

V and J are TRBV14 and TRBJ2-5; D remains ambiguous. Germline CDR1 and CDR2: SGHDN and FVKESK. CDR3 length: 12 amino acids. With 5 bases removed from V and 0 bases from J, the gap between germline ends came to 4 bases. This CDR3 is CASSTYQETQYF. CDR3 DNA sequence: TGTGCCAGCAGCACCTACCAAGAGACCCAGTACTTC.

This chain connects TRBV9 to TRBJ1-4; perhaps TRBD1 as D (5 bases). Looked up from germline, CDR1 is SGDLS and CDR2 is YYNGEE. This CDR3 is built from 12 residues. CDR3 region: CAEGPTNEKLFF. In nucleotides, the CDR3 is TGTGCGGAGGGACCAACTAATGAAAAACTGTTTTTT.

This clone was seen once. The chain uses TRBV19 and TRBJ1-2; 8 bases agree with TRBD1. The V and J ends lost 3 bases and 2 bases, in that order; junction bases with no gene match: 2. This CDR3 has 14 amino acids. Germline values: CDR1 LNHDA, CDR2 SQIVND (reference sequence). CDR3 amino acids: CASSITGGNYGYTF. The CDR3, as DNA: TGTGCCAGTAGTATCACAGGGGGGAACTATGGCTACACCTTC.

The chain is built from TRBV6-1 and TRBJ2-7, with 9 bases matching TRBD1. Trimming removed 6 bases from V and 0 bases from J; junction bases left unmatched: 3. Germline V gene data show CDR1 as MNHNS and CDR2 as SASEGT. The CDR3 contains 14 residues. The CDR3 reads CASRGDRASYEQYF. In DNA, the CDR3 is TGTGCCAGCAGGGGGGACAGGGCCTCCTACGAGCAGTACTTC.

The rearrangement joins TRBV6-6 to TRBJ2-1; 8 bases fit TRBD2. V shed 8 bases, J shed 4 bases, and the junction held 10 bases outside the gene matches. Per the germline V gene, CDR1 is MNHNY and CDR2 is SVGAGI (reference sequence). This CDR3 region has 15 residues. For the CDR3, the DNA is TGTGCCAGCGCCCGGGAGGGCGGGAGTTACAATGAGCAGTTCTTC. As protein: CASAREGGSYNEQFF.

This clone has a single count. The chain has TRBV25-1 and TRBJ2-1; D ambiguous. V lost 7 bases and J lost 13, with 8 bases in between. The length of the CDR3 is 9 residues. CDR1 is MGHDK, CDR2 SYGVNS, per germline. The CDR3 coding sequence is TGTGCCAGCATGTATCGACAGTTCTTC. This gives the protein CASMYRQFF.

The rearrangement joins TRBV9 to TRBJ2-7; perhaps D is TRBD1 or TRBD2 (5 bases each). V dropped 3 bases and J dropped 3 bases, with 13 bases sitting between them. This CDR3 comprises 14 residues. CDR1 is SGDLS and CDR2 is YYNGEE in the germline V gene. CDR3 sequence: CASSAGTEIYEQYF. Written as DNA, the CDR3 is TGTGCCAGCAGCGCCGGGACGGAAATCTACGAGCAGTACTTC.

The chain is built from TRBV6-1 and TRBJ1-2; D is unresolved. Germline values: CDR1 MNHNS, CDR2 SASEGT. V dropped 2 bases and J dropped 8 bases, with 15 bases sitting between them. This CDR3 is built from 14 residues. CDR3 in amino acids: CASSETQQFFGYTF. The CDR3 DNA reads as TGTGCCAGCAGTGAAACCCAACAGTTTTTCGGCTACACCTTC.

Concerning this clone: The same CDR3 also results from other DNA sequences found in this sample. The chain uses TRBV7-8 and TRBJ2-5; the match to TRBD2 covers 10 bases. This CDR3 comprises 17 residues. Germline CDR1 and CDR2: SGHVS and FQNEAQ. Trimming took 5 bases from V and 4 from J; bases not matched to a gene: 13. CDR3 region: CASSLGVAGGWGETQYF. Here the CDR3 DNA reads TGTGCCAGCAGCCTCGGGGTAGCGGGAGGTTGGGGAGAGACCCAGTACTTC.

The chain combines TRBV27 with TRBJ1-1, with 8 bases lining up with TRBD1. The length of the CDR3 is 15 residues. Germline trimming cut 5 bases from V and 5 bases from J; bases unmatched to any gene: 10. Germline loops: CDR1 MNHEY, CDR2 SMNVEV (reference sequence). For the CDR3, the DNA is TGTGCCAGCAGTACCCAGGGGGCCGGGGGAACTGAAGCTTTCTTT. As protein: CASSTQGAGGTEAFF.

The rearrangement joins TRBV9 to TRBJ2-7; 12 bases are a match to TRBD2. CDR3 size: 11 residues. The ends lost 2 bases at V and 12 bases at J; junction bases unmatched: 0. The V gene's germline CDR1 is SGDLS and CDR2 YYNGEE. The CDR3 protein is CASSVTSGRYF. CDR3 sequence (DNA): TGTGCCAGCAGCGTGACTAGCGGGAGGTACTTC.

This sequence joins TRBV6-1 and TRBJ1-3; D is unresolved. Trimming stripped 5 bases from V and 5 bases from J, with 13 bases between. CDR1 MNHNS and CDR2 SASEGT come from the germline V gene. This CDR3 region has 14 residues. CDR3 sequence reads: CASSLEGTRNTIYF. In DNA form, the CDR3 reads TGTGCCAGCAGTCTCGAGGGAACCAGAAACACCATATATTTT.

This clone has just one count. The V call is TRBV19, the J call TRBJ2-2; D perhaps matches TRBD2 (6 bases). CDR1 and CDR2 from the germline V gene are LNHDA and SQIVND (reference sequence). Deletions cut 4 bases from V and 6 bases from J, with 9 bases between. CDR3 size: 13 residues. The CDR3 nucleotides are TGTGCCAGTAGTACAGGGAGGCCCGGGGAGCTGTTTTTT. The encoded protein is CASSTGRPGELFF.

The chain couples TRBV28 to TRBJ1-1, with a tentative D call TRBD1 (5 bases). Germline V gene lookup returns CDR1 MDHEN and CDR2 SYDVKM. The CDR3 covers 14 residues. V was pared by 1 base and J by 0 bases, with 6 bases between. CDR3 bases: TGTGCCAGCAGTTTATCACAGGTGAACACTGAAGCTTTCTTT. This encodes CASSLSQVNTEAFF.

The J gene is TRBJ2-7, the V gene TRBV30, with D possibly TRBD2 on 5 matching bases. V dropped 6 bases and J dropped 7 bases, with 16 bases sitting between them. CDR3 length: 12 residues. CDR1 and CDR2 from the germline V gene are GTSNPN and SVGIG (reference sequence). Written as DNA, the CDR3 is TGTGCCTGTTCTAGGACGGGGTGGGAGCAGTACTTC. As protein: CACSRTGWEQYF.

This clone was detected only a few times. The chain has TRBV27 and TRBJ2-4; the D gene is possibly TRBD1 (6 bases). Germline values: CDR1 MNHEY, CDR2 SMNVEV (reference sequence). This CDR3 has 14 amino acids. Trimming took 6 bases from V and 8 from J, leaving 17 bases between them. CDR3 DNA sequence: TGTGCCAGCAGAAGAACAGGGATTTGGGACATTCAGTACTTC. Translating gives CASRRTGIWDIQYF.

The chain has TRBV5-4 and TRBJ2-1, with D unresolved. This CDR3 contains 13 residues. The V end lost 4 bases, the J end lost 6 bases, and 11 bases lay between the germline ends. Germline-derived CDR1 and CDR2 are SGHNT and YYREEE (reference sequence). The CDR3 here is CASSVRPANEQFF. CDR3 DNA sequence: TGTGCCAGCAGCGTGCGACCTGCCAATGAGCAGTTCTTC.

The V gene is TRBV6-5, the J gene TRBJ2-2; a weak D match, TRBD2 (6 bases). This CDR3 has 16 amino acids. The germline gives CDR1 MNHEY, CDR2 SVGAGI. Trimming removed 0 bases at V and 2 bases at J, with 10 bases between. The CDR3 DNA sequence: TGTGCCAGCAGTTACTCGAGGGGAGGCAACACCGGGGAGCTGTTTTTT. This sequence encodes CASSYSRGGNTGELFF.

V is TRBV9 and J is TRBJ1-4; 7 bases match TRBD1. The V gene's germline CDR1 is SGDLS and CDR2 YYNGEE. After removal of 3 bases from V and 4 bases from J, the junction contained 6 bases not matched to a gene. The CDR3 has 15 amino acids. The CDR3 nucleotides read TGTGCCAGCAGCGCCCGAGGGGGCTATAATGAAAAACTGTTTTTT. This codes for CASSARGGYNEKLFF. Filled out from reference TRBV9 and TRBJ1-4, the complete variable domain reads DSGVTQTPKHLITATGQRVTLRCSPRSGDLSVYWYQQSLDQGLQFLIQYYNGEERAKGNILERFSAQQFPDLHSELNLSSLELGDSALYFCASSARGGYNEKLFFGSGTQLSVL.

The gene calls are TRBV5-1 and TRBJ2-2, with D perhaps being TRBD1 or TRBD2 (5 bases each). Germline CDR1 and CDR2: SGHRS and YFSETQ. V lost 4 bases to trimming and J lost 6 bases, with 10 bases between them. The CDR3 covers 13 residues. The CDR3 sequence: CASSRGRSGELFF. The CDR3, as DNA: TGCGCCAGCAGCCGGGGACGCTCCGGGGAGCTGTTTTTT.

The CDR3 sequence: CASSPIWGGQNQETQYF. CDR3 nucleotide sequence: TGTGCCAGCTCACCGATTTGGGGCGGACAGAACCAAGAGACCCAGTACTTC. This rearrangement joins TRBV18 to TRBJ2-5; maybe TRBD1 (6 bases). This CDR3 contains 17 residues. In germline, CDR1 is KGHSH, CDR2 LQKENI. V lost 3 bases to trimming and J lost 0 bases, with 17 bases between them.

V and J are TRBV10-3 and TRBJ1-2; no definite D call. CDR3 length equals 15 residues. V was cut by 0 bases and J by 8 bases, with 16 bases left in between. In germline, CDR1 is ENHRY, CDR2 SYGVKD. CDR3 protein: CAISESEVAGRGYTF. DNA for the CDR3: TGTGCCATCAGTGAGTCTGAGGTGGCTGGGAGGGGCTACACCTTC.

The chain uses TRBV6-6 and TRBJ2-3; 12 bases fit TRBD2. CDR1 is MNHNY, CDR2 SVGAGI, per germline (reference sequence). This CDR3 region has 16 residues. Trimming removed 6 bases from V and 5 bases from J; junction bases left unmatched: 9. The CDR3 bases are TGTGCCAGCAGATCTAGCGGGAGGGCCCGTGAAGATACGCAGTATTTT. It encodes CASRSSGRAREDTQYF.

CDR3 nucleotide sequence: TGTGCCAGCAGCTTAGGGGGGCTGGGTTTGCGGGGTGAAGCTTTCTTT. Translation: CASSLGGLGLRGEAFF. The chain uses TRBV7-6 and TRBJ1-1; D perhaps matches TRBD1 (6 bases). Trimming cost V 1 base and J 7 bases, with 19 bases left between them. Germline V gives CDR1 SGHVS, CDR2 FNYEAQ. The CDR3 is made up of 16 amino acids.

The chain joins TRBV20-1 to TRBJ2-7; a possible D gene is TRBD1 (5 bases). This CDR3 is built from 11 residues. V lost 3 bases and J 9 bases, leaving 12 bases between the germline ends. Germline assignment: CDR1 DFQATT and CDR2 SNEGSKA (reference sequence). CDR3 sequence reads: CSASLTGLQYF. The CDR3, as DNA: TGCAGTGCTAGTCTAACAGGATTGCAGTACTTC.

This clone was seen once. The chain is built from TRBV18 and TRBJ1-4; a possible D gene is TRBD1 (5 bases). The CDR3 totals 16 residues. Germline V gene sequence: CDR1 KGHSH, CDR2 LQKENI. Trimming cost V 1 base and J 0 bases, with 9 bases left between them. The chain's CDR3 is CASSPRRQSTNEKLFF. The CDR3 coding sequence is TGTGCCAGCTCACCACGGAGACAGTCAACTAATGAAAAACTGTTTTTT.

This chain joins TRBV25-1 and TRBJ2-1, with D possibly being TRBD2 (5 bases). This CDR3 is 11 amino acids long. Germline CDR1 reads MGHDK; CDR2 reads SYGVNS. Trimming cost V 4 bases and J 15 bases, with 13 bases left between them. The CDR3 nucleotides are TGTGCCAGCAGTGGAGGGAGCAACCGGTTCTTC. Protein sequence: CASSGGSNRFF. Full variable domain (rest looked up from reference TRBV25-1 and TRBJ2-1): EADIYQTPRYLVIGTGKKITLECSQTMGHDKMYWYQQDPGMELHLIHYSYGVNSTEKGDLSSESTVSRIRTEHFPLTLESARPSHTSQYLCASSGGSNRFFGPGTRLTVL.